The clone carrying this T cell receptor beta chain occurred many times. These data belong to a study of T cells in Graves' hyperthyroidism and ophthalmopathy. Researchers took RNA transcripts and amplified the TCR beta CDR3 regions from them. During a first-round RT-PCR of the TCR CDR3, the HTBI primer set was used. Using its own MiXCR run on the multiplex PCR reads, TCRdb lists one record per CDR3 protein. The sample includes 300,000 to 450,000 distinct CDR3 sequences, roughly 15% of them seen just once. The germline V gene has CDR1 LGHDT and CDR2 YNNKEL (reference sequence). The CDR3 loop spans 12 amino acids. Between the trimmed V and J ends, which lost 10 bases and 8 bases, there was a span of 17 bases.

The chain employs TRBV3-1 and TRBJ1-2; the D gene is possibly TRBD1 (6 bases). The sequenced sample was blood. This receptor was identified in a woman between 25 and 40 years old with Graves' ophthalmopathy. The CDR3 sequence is CATLLQGGGYTF. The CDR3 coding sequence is TGTGCCACGTTGCTACAGGGCGGCGGCTACACCTTC.